The 4 T cell receptor beta chains below all came from one sample that was sequenced in a study of molecular identifiers for immune sequencing clone quantification (dated by TCRdb to 2016 to 2018). Library creation used PCR. The sample was run on a NextSeq 500. The public reads were quality trimmed at Q25 with fastp and then assembled into clones with MiXCR by TCRdb, keeping productive beta chains. Here each entry gathers all rows of one CDR3 protein and keeps the most common genes and DNA. This sample is represented by over 70,000 distinct CDR3 sequences; approximately 23% of them were singletons. The ten largest clonotypes hold 0.78% of the sample. Sequenced sample: naive CD8+ T cells from blood, with Jurkat cell RNA spiked in. The cell subset or site tag for this specimen amounts to: FACS-sorted CD8+CD4-CCR7+CD45RA+ naive T cells. Receptor source: a human donor in good health. Some libraries in this study had Jurkat cell RNA spiked in.

Comments on this clonotype: With a much larger clone just one base away, this may be a read error. The chain couples TRBV4-3 to TRBJ2-3; D ambiguous. The CDR3 is 17 amino acids. V lost 11 bases and J 2 bases, leaving 26 bases between the germline ends. Germline V gives CDR1 LGHNA, CDR2 YSLEER. The CDR3 DNA reads as TGCGCCCCTACCGCCGCCAGGTGCGGAGCCTTCACAGATACGCAGTATTTT. Translated, it gives CAPTAARCGAFTDTQYF.

This clonotype has at least ten counts. The rearrangement uses TRBV9 and TRBJ2-7; D is possibly TRBD2 (5 bases). V was clipped by 3 bases and J by 7 bases, with 17 bases between them. Germline V gene sequence: CDR1 SGDLS, CDR2 YYNGEE. This CDR3 is 14 amino acids long. CDR3 sequence (DNA): TGTGCCAGCAGCGCCGGGAACAGCGTGGAGGAGCAGTACTTC. It specifies CASSAGNSVEEQYF. Based on the CDR3 plus reference TRBV9 and TRBJ2-7, the full variable domain is DSGVTQTPKHLITATGQRVTLRCSPRSGDLSVYWYQQSLDQGLQFLIQYYNGEERAKGNILERFSAQQFPDLHSELNLSSLELGDSALYFCASSAGNSVEEQYFGPGTRLTVT.

This clonotype was counted many times. The chain is built from TRBV28 and TRBJ2-4; tentative D call: TRBD2 (6 bases). Trimming cost V 3 bases and J 1 base, with 16 bases left between them. This CDR3 has 17 amino acids. Germline CDR1 and CDR2: MDHEN and SYDVKM. Here the CDR3 reads CASSFFSGVSAKNIQYF. For the CDR3, the DNA is TGTGCCAGCAGTTTCTTCTCGGGAGTATCGGCCAAAAACATTCAGTACTTC.

The table lists this clonotype with many counts. The V and J genes are TRBV20-1 and TRBJ2-7, with TRBD2 identical over 8 bases. The CDR3 runs 14 residues. V dropped 6 bases and J dropped 2; count of bases not matched to a gene: 9. Germline-derived CDR1 and CDR2 are DFQATT and SNEGSKA (reference sequence). CDR3 loop: CSAGRGGGTYEQYF. The CDR3, as DNA: TGCAGTGCCGGGCGCGGCGGGGGGACCTACGAGCAGTACTTC.